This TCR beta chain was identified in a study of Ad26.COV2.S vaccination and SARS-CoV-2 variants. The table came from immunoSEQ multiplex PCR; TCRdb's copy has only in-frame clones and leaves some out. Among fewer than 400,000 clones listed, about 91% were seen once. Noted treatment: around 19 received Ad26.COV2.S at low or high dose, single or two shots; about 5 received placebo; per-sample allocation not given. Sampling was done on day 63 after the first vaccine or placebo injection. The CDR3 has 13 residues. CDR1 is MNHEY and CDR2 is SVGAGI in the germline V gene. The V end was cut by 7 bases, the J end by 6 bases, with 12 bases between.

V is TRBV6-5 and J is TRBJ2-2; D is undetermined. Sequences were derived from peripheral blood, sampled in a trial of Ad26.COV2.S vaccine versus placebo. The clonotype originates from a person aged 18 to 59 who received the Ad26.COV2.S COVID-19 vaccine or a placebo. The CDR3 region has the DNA TGTGCCAGCAAACTAAGAGGAGCCGGGGAGCTGTTTTTT. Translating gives CASKLRGAGELFF.